Reported below is one TCR beta chain. What it binds is not known. This entry comes from a study of T cells after yellow fever vaccination. General study results and limits: Shared CD4/CD8 clonotypes were a small share, likely from convergent recombination.

CDR3 length equals 13 residues. The germline V gene encodes CDR1 MNHNY and CDR2 SVGAGI (reference sequence). Trimming took 5 bases from V and 9 from J, leaving 11 bases between them. The study made its TCR cDNA through 5'RACE template switching. That step introduced a universal primer site along with UMIs. TCRdb re-called the 5' RACE reads with MiXCR, one entry per CDR3 protein. The repertoire holds 170,000 or so distinct CDR3 sequences, approximately 6.2% seen once, with under 3% in the top ten. This sample comprised CD4+ T cells sorted from PBMCs, obtained on the day of the first yellow fever vaccination. The J gene is TRBJ1-6, the V gene TRBV6-6; D remains unclear. This TCR derives from a man younger than 30 who received the YFV17D yellow fever vaccine. CDR3 region: CASSMDRFSPLHF. CDR3 nucleotide sequence: TGTGCCAGCAGTATGGACCGTTTTTCACCCCTCCACTTT.